The 32 T cell receptor beta chains listed next were all sequenced from one sample in a study of identical twins. Each CDR3 protein gets one entry after TCRdb re-called the 5' RACE reads with MiXCR. The sample yields about 810,000 distinct CDR3 sequences, 9% to 15% seen once. The same sample was also used in a study of yellow fever vaccine responses in identical twins.

The material sequenced was PBMCs. These receptor sequences come from a woman aged 18-35 years in good health.

This clonotype occurred a few times. DNA for the CDR3: TGTGCCAGCAGCGGACAGGGCCTCTCTGGGGCCAACGTCCTGACTTTC. Translating it yields CASSGQGLSGANVLTF. This chain connects TRBV12-3 or TRBV12-4 to TRBJ2-6; 8 nucleotides line up with TRBD1. The trim removed 6 bases at V and 0 bases at J, leaving 4 bases unmatched. The CDR3 runs to 16 residues.

The CDR3 sequence: CASSLETSGTYEQYF. CDR3 sequence (DNA): TGTGCCAGCAGCTTAGAGACTAGCGGAACCTACGAGCAGTACTTC. The genes are TRBV7-2 and TRBJ2-7, with 9 bases matching TRBD2. CDR3 length equals 15 residues. Losses at the gene ends were 1 base for V and 2 bases for J; bases not matched to a gene: 3. Per the germline V gene, CDR1 is SGHTA and CDR2 is FQGNSA.

This clonotype was seen at least ten times. The V and J genes are TRBV6-6 and TRBJ1-2; D unresolved. Trimming pared 2 bases from V and 2 bases from J, leaving 18 bases between. Germline V gene data show CDR1 as MNHNY and CDR2 as SVGAGI (reference sequence). CDR3 length equals 17 residues. The CDR3 protein is CASSYPQETSSNYGYTF. The CDR3 DNA is TGTGCCAGCAGTTACCCCCAGGAGACCTCATCAAACTATGGCTACACCTTC.

V usage is TRBV3-1 and J usage is TRBJ2-7; no definite D call. Germline CDR1 LGHDT, CDR2 YNNKEL (reference sequence). This CDR3 has 14 amino acids. V was clipped by 1 base and J by 2 bases, with 9 bases between them. CDR3 region: CASSQASRTYEQYF. CDR3 in DNA: TGTGCCAGCAGCCAAGCGTCACGGACCTACGAGCAGTACTTC.

This clonotype was recorded a few times. The V call is TRBV5-1, the J call TRBJ2-2, with D unresolved. The V gene lost 0 bases and the J gene lost 0 bases, with 12 bases spanning the gap. This CDR3 has 17 residues. Germline lookup yields CDR1 SGHRS and CDR2 YFSETQ. CDR3 DNA sequence: TGCGCCAGCAGCTTGGACTCAGAATCTGCGAACACCGGGGAGCTGTTTTTT. Translating it yields CASSLDSESANTGELFF.

At least ten counts were recorded for this clonotype. The CDR3 loop is CASSESFGERGNTGELFF. The CDR3 coding sequence is TGTGCCAGCAGTGAATCTTTTGGGGAGCGCGGGAACACCGGGGAGCTGTTTTTT. The chain joins TRBV25-1 to TRBJ2-2; tentative D call: TRBD2 (5 bases). The CDR3 spans 18 residues. V was shortened by 1 base and J by 1 base, with 16 bases between the two germline ends. Germline CDR1 reads MGHDK; CDR2 reads SYGVNS.

This clonotype was recorded many times. This chain links TRBV6-1 with TRBJ1-1; 12 bases are a match to TRBD1. This CDR3 has 15 amino acids. Germline trimming cut 7 bases from V and 8 bases from J; bases unmatched to any gene: 11. Per the germline V gene, CDR1 is MNHNS and CDR2 is SASEGT. The CDR3: CASTLSGTGGSEAFF. DNA of the CDR3: TGTGCCAGCACTCTTTCCGGGACAGGGGGCTCCGAAGCTTTCTTT.

This chain uses TRBV28 with TRBJ1-5; 8 bases match TRBD1. Germline assignment: CDR1 MDHEN and CDR2 SYDVKM. This CDR3 has 14 residues. The V segment lost 3 bases and the J segment 6 bases; nucleotides outside the gene matches: 4. In DNA form, the CDR3 reads TGTGCCAGCAGTTTCCGACAGGGGTCTCAGCCCCAGCATTTT. It yields the protein CASSFRQGSQPQHF.

The chain recombines TRBV6-1 with TRBJ1-6, with TRBD1 matching over 7 bases. Germline assignment: CDR1 MNHNS and CDR2 SASEGT. CDR3 length: 15 residues. Losses at the gene ends were 3 bases for V and 7 bases for J; bases not matched to a gene: 6. Here the CDR3 reads CASSDRQGRNSPLHF. The DNA of the CDR3 is TGTGCCAGCAGTGACAGACAGGGTAGGAATTCACCCCTCCACTTT.

The rearrangement uses TRBV20-1 and TRBJ2-1; no clear D gene. The germline V and J ends were trimmed by 3 bases and 0 bases, with 12 bases remaining between them. Germline V CDR1 and CDR2: DFQATT, SNEGSKA (reference sequence). The CDR3 length is 15 residues. The CDR3 DNA follows: TGCAGTGCTAGGGAGTATCTAAACTCCTACAATGAGCAGTTCTTC. As protein: CSAREYLNSYNEQFF.

The V gene is TRBV11-1, the J gene TRBJ2-7; 11 positions agree with TRBD2. The CDR3 contains 18 residues. V lost 6 bases and J lost 3; bases outside the gene matches: 16. CDR1 is SGHAT, CDR2 FQDESV, per germline (reference sequence). CDR3 protein: CASSYRASGTSGSYEQYF. CDR3 bases: TGTGCCAGCAGTTACAGGGCGTCCGGGACTAGCGGAAGCTACGAGCAGTACTTC. Using reference TRBV11-1 and TRBJ2-7 for the parts outside the CDR3, the full variable domain is EAEVAQSPRYKITEKSQAVAFWCDPISGHATLYWYRQILGQGPELLVQFQDESVVDDSQLPKDRFSAERLKGVDSTLKIQPAELGDSAMYLCASSYRASGTSGSYEQYFGPGTRLTVT.

This clonotype was counted a few times. The chain employs TRBV15 and TRBJ2-5; TRBD2 matches at 7 bases. The germline V gene encodes CDR1 LNHNV and CDR2 YYDKDF (reference sequence). V was clipped by 2 bases and J by 4 bases; unmatched bases: 13. The CDR3 loop spans 17 amino acids. CDR3 in amino acids: CATSRTYGRTELETQYF. The CDR3 DNA follows: TGTGCCACCAGCAGAACGTACGGGAGGACGGAGTTAGAGACCCAGTACTTC.

A few counts support this clonotype. The chain combines TRBV10-3 with TRBJ2-7; D call uncertain. CDR1 and CDR2 (germline): ENHRY, SYGVKD. The CDR3 covers 13 residues. Trimming removed 0 bases at V and 4 bases at J, with 7 bases between. The CDR3 protein is CAISESARYEQYF. Written as DNA, the CDR3 is TGTGCCATCAGTGAGTCTGCGAGGTACGAGCAGTACTTC.

The rearrangement joins TRBV5-1 to TRBJ1-6, with 8 positions matching TRBD1. J was trimmed by 3 bases and V by 5 bases; bases with no gene match: 4. The CDR3 spans 15 residues. Germline assignment: CDR1 SGHRS and CDR2 YFSETQ. This chain's CDR3 is CASREGQGYNSPLHF. CDR3 sequence (DNA): TGCGCCAGCAGAGAAGGACAGGGCTATAATTCACCCCTCCACTTT.

In this sample, this clonotype turned up a few times. CDR3 in amino acids: CASSKDRGPPDTQYF. The CDR3 DNA sequence: TGTGCCAGCAGCAAGGACAGGGGGCCGCCAGATACGCAGTATTTT. This chain joins TRBV6-2 or TRBV6-3 and TRBJ2-3; 11 bases line up with TRBD1. Germline loops: CDR1 MNHEY, CDR2 SVGEGT. J gave up 4 bases and V 6 bases, and 6 bases lay outside the gene matches. This CDR3 comprises 15 residues.

This clonotype was counted ten times or more. One end of the junction does not line up with germline, which may come from a read error. The chain employs TRBV5-1 and TRBJ2-1; 8 bases are shared with TRBD1. The V gene's germline CDR1 is SGHRS and CDR2 YFSETQ. This CDR3 comprises 18 residues. CDR3 nucleotide sequence: TGCGCCAGCAGCTTGAATACGGTCGGGAGACAGGGGCACAAGGAGCAGTTCTTC. Its protein product is CASSLNTVGRQGHKEQFF.

This rearrangement joins TRBV12-3 or TRBV12-4 to TRBJ1-1, with no clear D. CDR3 length: 17 residues. The V end was cut by 3 bases, the J end by 6 bases, with 23 bases between. The CDR3 loop reads CASSFSLVLVPDAEAFF. In DNA form, the CDR3 reads TGTGCCAGCAGTTTTTCGTTAGTTTTGGTCCCGGACGCTGAAGCTTTCTTT.

This clonotype was detected only a few times. The chain employs TRBV5-1 and TRBJ1-1, with TRBD1 matching over 9 bases. The germline V gene has CDR1 SGHRS and CDR2 YFSETQ. There are 15 residues in the CDR3. Trimming took 0 bases from V and 5 from J; bases not matched to a gene: 5. The CDR3: CASSLATGGGTEAFF. For the CDR3, the DNA is TGCGCCAGCAGCTTGGCCACAGGGGGCGGAACTGAAGCTTTCTTT.

V and J are TRBV12-3 or TRBV12-4 and TRBJ1-5, with 8 bases fitting TRBD1. The ends lost 3 bases at V and 6 bases at J; junction bases unmatched: 7. The CDR3 spans 15 residues. The CDR3: CASSFYQGAGQPQHF. CDR3 DNA sequence: TGTGCCAGCAGTTTTTATCAGGGGGCAGGTCAGCCCCAGCATTTT.

The chain employs TRBV28 and TRBJ2-7; D gene ambiguous. In germline, CDR1 is MDHEN, CDR2 SYDVKM. The V end lost 1 base, the J end lost 9 bases, and 10 bases lay between the germline ends. This CDR3 is built from 12 residues. The CDR3 loop reads CASSLLGKGQYF. CDR3 sequence (DNA): TGTGCCAGCAGTTTATTGGGGAAAGGGCAGTACTTC.

This clonotype was found a few times. The chain is built from TRBV7-9 and TRBJ1-6; D gene unclear. The CDR3 runs to 13 residues. V was shortened by 4 bases and J by 8 bases, with 9 bases between the two germline ends. Germline V gene lookup returns CDR1 SEHNR and CDR2 FQNEAQ (reference sequence). The CDR3 reads CASSWAPDSPLHF. The CDR3 DNA sequence: TGTGCCAGCAGCTGGGCCCCGGATTCACCCCTCCACTTT. Based on the CDR3 plus reference TRBV7-9 and TRBJ1-6, the full variable domain is DTGVSQNPRHKITKRGQNVTFRCDPISEHNRLYWYRQTLGQGPEFLTYFQNEAQLEKSRLLSDRFSAERPKGSFSTLEIQRTEQGDSAMYLCASSWAPDSPLHFGNGTRLTVT.

This clonotype has a handful of counts. The rearrangement joins TRBV24-1 to TRBJ2-1; TRBD2 matches 13 bases. Germline CDR1 is KGHDR and CDR2 is SFDVKD. J gave up 8 bases and V 9 bases, and 9 bases lay outside the gene matches. This CDR3 contains 15 residues. CDR3 nucleotides: TGTGCCACCGGTGGCGGGACTAGCGGGGTGTATGAGCAGTTCTTC. Protein product: CATGGGTSGVYEQFF.

V usage is TRBV28 and J usage is TRBJ2-5, with D perhaps matching TRBD2 (5 bases). Germline V CDR1 and CDR2: MDHEN, SYDVKM. CDR3 length equals 17 residues. Trimming removed 3 bases at V and 1 base at J, with 18 bases between. CDR3: CASSFLVYDGIQETQYF. The DNA of the CDR3 is TGTGCCAGCAGTTTCCTTGTCTACGACGGGATCCAAGAGACCCAGTACTTC.

This clonotype was detected only a few times. The CDR3 DNA is TGTGCCAGCAGTTTAGCGCCGGGCAGGGGGTACGAGCAGTACGTC. Residues: CASSLAPGRGYEQYV. The chain combines TRBV12-3 or TRBV12-4 with TRBJ2-7; TRBD1 agrees at 7 bases. The CDR3 loop spans 15 amino acids. The V and J ends lost 0 bases and 4 bases, in that order; junction bases with no gene match: 6.

This clonotype was seen at least ten times. The chain employs TRBV7-2 and TRBJ2-1; perhaps TRBD2 as D (6 bases). CDR1 and CDR2 from the germline V gene are SGHTA and FQGNSA. The CDR3 runs 16 residues. V lost 0 bases, J lost 7 bases, and 16 bases lay in between. The CDR3: CASSLAGGRPRNEQFF. For the CDR3, the DNA is TGTGCCAGCAGCTTAGCTGGTGGGAGGCCTCGAAATGAGCAGTTCTTC.

The chain has TRBV5-1 and TRBJ1-2; no reliable D call. V was clipped by 0 bases and J by 1 base, with 13 bases between them. This CDR3 is 16 amino acids long. Germline CDR1 SGHRS, CDR2 YFSETQ. The CDR3 coding sequence is TGCGCCAGCAGCTTGGATCCGCAGTCCTTTAACTATGGCTACACCTTC. It codes for CASSLDPQSFNYGYTF.

This chain joins TRBV11-2 and TRBJ2-7; D is unclear. The CDR3 consists of 13 residues. The germline V gene has CDR1 SGHAT and CDR2 FQNNGV. V lost 5 bases and J lost 3, with 11 bases in between. The DNA for the CDR3 is TGTGCCAGCAGCGGCCTCAAAATCTACGAGCAGTACGTC. Encoded protein: CASSGLKIYEQYV.

V gene TRBV4-1 combines with J gene TRBJ2-3; D is ambiguous. In germline, CDR1 is MGHRA, CDR2 YSYEKL. Trimming shortened V by 0 bases and J by 2 bases, and 12 bases separated the two germline ends. This CDR3 spans 16 amino acids. This chain's CDR3 is CASSQDSARTTDTQYF. The CDR3 coding sequence is TGCGCCAGCAGCCAAGATTCGGCGCGGACCACAGATACGCAGTATTTT.

This clonotype was seen only a few times. This sequence joins TRBV2 and TRBJ1-1; tentatively, D is TRBD1 (5 bases). Germline V CDR1 and CDR2: SNHLY, FYNNEI. V lost 5 bases and J 3 bases, leaving 10 bases between the germline ends. This CDR3 comprises 13 residues. This CDR3 reads CASSKTTDTEAFF. CDR3 DNA: TGTGCCAGCAGTAAAACGACAGACACTGAAGCTTTCTTT.

This clonotype was counted at least ten times. The rearrangement uses TRBV29-1 and TRBJ1-3; D might be TRBD1 (5 bases). This CDR3 has 13 amino acids. CDR1 is SQVTM and CDR2 is ANQGSEA in the germline V gene. Trimming took off 4 bases at V and 8 bases at J, with 15 bases between the two ends. The CDR3 sequence: CSVAVTVGDTIYF. CDR3 in DNA: TGCAGCGTTGCGGTGACAGTCGGGGACACCATATATTTT.

In this sample, this clonotype turned up many times. The V gene is TRBV27, the J gene TRBJ2-7, with 7 bases fitting TRBD1. Trimming removed 5 bases from V and 2 bases from J; junction bases left unmatched: 6. Germline CDR1 is MNHEY and CDR2 is SMNVEV (reference sequence). The CDR3 loop spans 14 amino acids. CDR3 residues: CASSIKGQTYEQYF. DNA for the CDR3: TGTGCCAGCAGTATTAAGGGACAGACCTACGAGCAGTACTTC.

This clonotype was seen a few times. J is TRBJ1-5 and V is TRBV28; D is ambiguous. The CDR3 has 14 amino acids. CDR1 is MDHEN and CDR2 is SYDVKM in the germline V gene. Deletions cut 3 bases from V and 6 bases from J, with 12 bases between. This chain's CDR3 is CASSFTGVGQPQHF. In DNA form, the CDR3 reads TGTGCCAGCAGTTTTACCGGGGTCGGTCAGCCCCAGCATTTT.